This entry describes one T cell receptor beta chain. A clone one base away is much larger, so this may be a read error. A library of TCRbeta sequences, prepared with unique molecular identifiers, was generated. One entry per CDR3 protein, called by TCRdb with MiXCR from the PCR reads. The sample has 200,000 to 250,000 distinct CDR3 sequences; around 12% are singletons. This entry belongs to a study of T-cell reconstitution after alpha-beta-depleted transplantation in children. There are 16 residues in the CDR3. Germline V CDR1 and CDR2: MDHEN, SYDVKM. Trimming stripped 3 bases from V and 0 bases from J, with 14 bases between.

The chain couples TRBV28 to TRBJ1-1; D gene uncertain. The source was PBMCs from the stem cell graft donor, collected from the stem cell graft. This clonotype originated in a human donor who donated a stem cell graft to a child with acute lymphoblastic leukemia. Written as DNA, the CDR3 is TGTGCCAGCAGTTTCGAAAGCGGCGGCGTGAACACTGAAGCTTTCTTT. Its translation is CASSFESGGVNTEAFF.